One sample yielded the 32 T cell receptor beta chains listed below, sequenced in a study of blood T cell repertoires in COVID-19. Profiling relied on immunoSEQ multiplex PCR, and the TCRdb table lists in-frame clones only, not all of them. The profile shows about 170,000 clones, roughly 85% of them singletons. Sequencing was carried out using PBMCs or T cells enriched from blood (not recorded which). The origin of the receptors is a woman in her seventies in a cohort exposed to, infected with or recovered from COVID-19 (not recorded which).

This clone is a singleton in its sample. The chain couples TRBV9 to TRBJ1-1; D may be TRBD1 (5 bases). There are 14 residues in the CDR3. The germline V gene encodes CDR1 SGDLS and CDR2 YYNGEE. The V end was cut by 4 bases, the J end by 0 bases, with 10 bases between. For the CDR3, the DNA is TGTGCCAGCAGCCCCCGGGGGATGAACACTGAAGCTTTCTTT. Translation: CASSPRGMNTEAFF.

The chain joins TRBV6-6 to TRBJ1-2; 7 bases are a match to TRBD1. The V segment lost 5 bases and the J segment 1 base; nucleotides outside the gene matches: 7. The CDR3 totals 15 residues. In germline, CDR1 is MNHNY, CDR2 SVGAGI (reference sequence). DNA for the CDR3: TGTGCCAGCAGTCGCCCCGGGACAGATAACTATGGCTACACCTTC. It specifies CASSRPGTDNYGYTF.

The CDR3 bases are TGCAGTGCAAGTAGCGGGATACAAGAGACCCAGTACTTC. Residues: CSASSGIQETQYF. J is TRBJ2-5 and V is TRBV20-1, with 8 nucleotides matching TRBD2. V trimming: 6 bases; J trimming: 2 bases; junction bases outside the gene matches: 5. There are 13 residues in the CDR3. CDR1 is DFQATT, CDR2 SNEGSKA, per germline (reference sequence).

This clone was seen more than once but under ten times. The CDR3 loop reads CASSVGQGLGEQYF. The CDR3 DNA sequence: TGTGCCAGCAGCGTAGGGCAGGGGCTTGGCGAGCAGTACTTC. This sequence joins TRBV9 and TRBJ2-7, with a possible D match to TRBD1 (6 bases). V was pared by 0 bases and J by 6 bases, with 13 bases between. This CDR3 has 14 amino acids. CDR1 and CDR2 from the germline V gene are SGDLS and YYNGEE.

This chain links TRBV3-1 (or the pseudogene TRBV3-2) with TRBJ2-1, with a tentative D call TRBD2 (5 bases). V gave up 2 bases and J gave up 0 bases, with 11 bases separating them. Germline V gene sequence: CDR1 LGHDT, CDR2 YNNKEL (reference sequence). This CDR3 has 16 amino acids. The CDR3 DNA reads TGTGCCAGCAGCCAATCTTGGGGAGCCTCCTACAATGAGCAGTTCTTC. Its protein product is CASSQSWGASYNEQFF.

As concerns this clone: This sample includes further DNA sequences coding for the same CDR3. The chain joins TRBV28 to TRBJ2-7, with 10 positions matching TRBD2. CDR1 is MDHEN, CDR2 SYDVKM, per germline. The CDR3 covers 14 residues. After removal of 6 bases from V and 2 bases from J, the junction contained 4 bases not matched to a gene. The CDR3 loop reads CASSRGLAAYEQYF. The CDR3 DNA is TGTGCCAGCAGCCGCGGACTAGCGGCCTACGAGCAGTACTTC.

The V call is TRBV10-3, the J call TRBJ1-1, with D unclear. Trimming cost V 4 bases and J 3 bases, with 9 bases left between them. CDR3 size: 13 residues. Germline assignment: CDR1 ENHRY and CDR2 SYGVKD. DNA for the CDR3: TGTGCCATCAGTGGAACTCAGGACACTGAAGCTTTCTTT. Translated: CAISGTQDTEAFF.

This clone has only one observation. The chain is built from TRBV5-5 and TRBJ1-5; the D gene is possibly TRBD1 (5 bases). V was shortened by 5 bases and J by 0 bases, with 12 bases between the two germline ends. CDR3 length equals 15 residues. CDR1 is SGHKS, CDR2 YYEKEE, per germline (reference sequence). CDR3 bases: TGTGCCAGCAGTCCAGGGCGGGGTAGCAATCAGCCCCAGCATTTT. Protein: CASSPGRGSNQPQHF.

A single count supports this clone. The chain is built from TRBV10-3 and TRBJ2-5; 12 bases align to TRBD1. Looked up from germline, CDR1 is ENHRY and CDR2 is SYGVKD. The CDR3 loop spans 13 amino acids. Trimming took 11 bases from V and 4 from J; bases not matched to a gene: 5. The DNA for the CDR3 is TGTGCCGTTCGGGGACAGGGGGCAGAGACCCAGTACTTC. Protein sequence: CAVRGQGAETQYF.

The chain carries TRBV12-3 or TRBV12-4 and TRBJ2-1; no clear D. The CDR3 consists of 12 residues. Trimming removed 3 bases at V and 7 bases at J, with 7 bases between. CDR3 bases: TGTGCCAGCAGTTTTTCGAGTAATGAGCAGTTCTTC. Translating it yields CASSFSSNEQFF.

The chain employs TRBV6-6 and TRBJ2-7; TRBD1 might be the D (6 bases). The CDR3 is 14 residues long. Trimming removed 2 bases from V and 3 bases from J, with 11 bases in between. Germline V gene lookup returns CDR1 MNHNY and CDR2 SVGAGI (reference sequence). CDR3 protein: CASSYPGHLYEQYF. In DNA, the CDR3 is TGTGCCAGCAGTTACCCGGGACACCTCTACGAGCAGTACTTC.

This clone was counted a single time. The genes are TRBV4-1 and TRBJ1-5; 7 bases are shared with TRBD1. Germline CDR1 reads MGHRA; CDR2 reads YSYEKL. The junction had 10 bases not matched to a gene; V was cut back by 4 bases and J by 1 base. The CDR3 extends over 17 amino acids. The CDR3 coding sequence is TGCGCCAGCAGCCGGGAGAAACAGGGGATAAGCAATCAGCCCCAGCATTTT. This encodes CASSREKQGISNQPQHF.

This chain connects TRBV6-5 to TRBJ1-6; D gene uncertain. From germline, CDR1 is MNHEY and CDR2 SVGAGI. The germline V and J ends were trimmed by 4 bases and 8 bases, with 12 bases remaining between them. The CDR3 runs 14 residues. The CDR3, as DNA: TGTGCCAGCAGTTCTTATAGGAGTTATTCACCCCTCCACTTT. Amino acid sequence: CASSSYRSYSPLHF.

Only a few counts were recorded for this clone. This chain uses TRBV3-1 (or the pseudogene TRBV3-2) with TRBJ1-4; 10 positions match TRBD1. The germline V gene has CDR1 LGHDT and CDR2 YNNKEL (reference sequence). V trimming: 4 bases; J trimming: 8 bases; junction bases outside the gene matches: 10. The CDR3 is 16 residues long. The CDR3 loop is CASSPSGTGDVEKLFF. The CDR3 region has the DNA TGTGCCAGCAGCCCCTCCGGGACAGGGGACGTAGAAAAACTGTTTTTT.

The rearrangement uses TRBV5-1 and TRBJ1-1, with TRBD1 as a possible D gene (5 bases). CDR3 length equals 16 residues. The germline V gene encodes CDR1 SGHRS and CDR2 YFSETQ. V lost 4 bases and J 6 bases, leaving 22 bases between the germline ends. CDR3 DNA sequence: TGCGCCAGCAGCGCAAGACCGGGACTGGGCCGGGCTGAAGCTTTCTTT. Amino acid sequence: CASSARPGLGRAEAFF.

The rearrangement links TRBV28 to TRBJ2-7; D not certain. The germline CDR1 and CDR2 sequences are MDHEN and SYDVKM. Trimming cost V 3 bases and J 2 bases, with 8 bases left between them. CDR3 length: 13 amino acids. Here the CDR3 DNA reads TGTGCCAGCAGTTTCACAAATACCTACGAGCAGTACTTC. Amino acid sequence: CASSFTNTYEQYF.

The V gene is TRBV24-1, the J gene TRBJ2-3, with D perhaps TRBD2 (5 bases). V lost 5 bases and J 6 bases, leaving 11 bases between the germline ends. This CDR3 is built from 13 residues. Germline V gene sequence: CDR1 KGHDR, CDR2 SFDVKD. DNA for the CDR3: TGTGCCACCAGTGGGGCGGGCCGGGATACGCAGTATTTT. It translates to CATSGAGRDTQYF.

The chain is built from TRBV27 and TRBJ2-5, with 7 bases fitting TRBD1. Germline CDR1 and CDR2: MNHEY and SMNVEV (reference sequence). The CDR3 is 13 residues long. J lost 4 bases, V lost 3 bases, and 2 bases had no gene match. As DNA, the CDR3 is TGTGCCAGCAGTTTGAACAGGGGAGAGACCCAGTACTTC. Its protein product is CASSLNRGETQYF.

The V call is TRBV11-1, the J call TRBJ2-5; no reliable D call. V was clipped by 5 bases and J by 0 bases, with 10 bases between them. In germline, CDR1 is SGHAT, CDR2 FQDESV (reference sequence). The CDR3 has 14 amino acids. CDR3 in amino acids: CASSPRVNQETQYF. The DNA of the CDR3 is TGTGCCAGCAGCCCACGAGTGAACCAAGAGACCCAGTACTTC.

CDR3 amino acids: CASSQVGNQPQHF. For the CDR3, the DNA is TGTGCCAGCAGTCAGGTCGGCAATCAGCCCCAGCATTTT. The rearrangement uses TRBV6-5 and TRBJ1-5; D not certain. This CDR3 has 13 amino acids. Trimming left V 5 bases short and J 2 bases short, with 7 bases between. Per the germline V gene, CDR1 is MNHEY and CDR2 is SVGAGI.

The gene calls are TRBV28 and TRBJ2-2; TRBD2 aligns across 12 bases. Germline CDR1 reads MDHEN; CDR2 reads SYDVKM. The CDR3 consists of 19 residues. J gave up 9 bases and V 3 bases, and 17 bases lay outside the gene matches. The CDR3 region is CASSFSLSRSSGRARELFF. The CDR3 DNA is TGTGCCAGCAGTTTTTCCCTGTCCCGCTCTAGCGGGAGGGCCAGGGAGCTGTTTTTT. Based on the CDR3 plus reference TRBV28 and TRBJ2-2, the full variable domain is DVKVTQSSRYLVKRTGEKVFLECVQDMDHENMFWYRQDPGLGLRLIYFSYDVKMKEKGDIPEGYSVSREKKERFSLILESASTNQTSMYLCASSFSLSRSSGRARELFFGEGSRLTVL.

V is TRBV10-3 and J is TRBJ1-1, with 8 bases matching TRBD1. The V gene's germline CDR1 is ENHRY and CDR2 SYGVKD. The CDR3 is 14 residues long. The J segment lost 6 bases and the V segment lost 7 bases, leaving 10 bases of the junction unmatched. CDR3 nucleotides: TGTGCCATCACCCCCGGACAGGGTAAATCTGAAGCTTTCTTT. Translation: CAITPGQGKSEAFF.

CDR3 region: CASSQHGGADTQYF. DNA for the CDR3: TGTGCCAGCAGCCAACACGGGGGGGCAGATACGCAGTATTTT. This chain links TRBV6-2 or TRBV6-3 with TRBJ2-3; 8 bases fit TRBD2. CDR3 length: 14 residues. CDR1 and CDR2 (germline): MNHEY, SVGEGT. V gave up 6 bases and J gave up 4 bases; unmatched junction bases: 6.

The gene calls are TRBV11-2 and TRBJ1-1; 11 positions match TRBD1. The CDR3 totals 14 residues. Losses at the gene ends were 3 bases for V and 9 bases for J; bases not matched to a gene: 6. CDR1 is SGHAT and CDR2 is FQNNGV in the germline V gene. Written as DNA, the CDR3 is TGTGCCAGCAGCTTTACGGACAGGGGGCTTAAAGCTTTCTTT. It is translated as CASSFTDRGLKAFF.

This chain uses TRBV19 with TRBJ2-1; a weak D match, TRBD1 (5 bases). This CDR3 has 14 residues. Trimming removed 3 bases from V and 5 bases from J, with 11 bases in between. The germline gives CDR1 LNHDA, CDR2 SQIVND (reference sequence). This chain's CDR3 is CASSISTENNEQFF. As DNA, the CDR3 is TGTGCCAGTAGTATTTCGACAGAAAACAATGAGCAGTTCTTC. The full variable domain, completed using reference TRBV19 and TRBJ2-1, is DGGITQSPKYLFRKEGQNVTLSCEQNLNHDAMYWYRQDPGQGLRLIYYSQIVNDFQKGDIAEGYSVSREKKESFPLTVTSAQKNPTAFYLCASSISTENNEQFFGPGTRLTVL.

This clone was seen more than once but under ten times. The chain employs TRBV5-6 and TRBJ2-7, with unresolved D. CDR3 length: 11 residues. Germline lookup yields CDR1 SGHDT and CDR2 YYEEEE. V was cut by 1 base and J by 5 bases, with 4 bases left in between. CDR3 protein: CASSLYDEQYF. CDR3 coding DNA: TGTGCCAGCAGCTTGTATGACGAGCAGTACTTC.

This clone was seen ten or more times. The V call is TRBV19, the J call TRBJ2-5; TRBD2 matches at 8 bases. The CDR3 spans 15 residues. Germline values: CDR1 LNHDA, CDR2 SQIVND (reference sequence). Trimming took 7 bases from V and 2 from J; bases not matched to a gene: 9. The CDR3 protein is CASTAELAAQETQYF. CDR3 in DNA: TGTGCCAGTACCGCCGAACTAGCGGCGCAAGAGACCCAGTACTTC.

This clone occurred once. The V gene is TRBV7-9, the J gene TRBJ2-7; D is undetermined. This CDR3 has 12 amino acids. V lost 3 bases, J lost 3 bases, and 6 bases lay in between. CDR1 SEHNR and CDR2 FQNEAQ come from the germline V gene (reference sequence). CDR3 residues: CASSFDNYEQYF. Here the CDR3 DNA reads TGTGCCAGCAGCTTCGACAACTACGAGCAGTACTTC.

V is TRBV4-1 and J is TRBJ1-6, with D unresolved. The CDR3 has 15 residues. Germline-derived CDR1 and CDR2 are MGHRA and YSYEKL. Trimming took off 1 base at V and 9 bases at J, with 13 bases between the two ends. In DNA form, the CDR3 reads TGCGCCAGCAGCCAAGTCCTCCCGTTTCCTTCACCCCTCCACTTT. It encodes CASSQVLPFPSPLHF.

This clone showed up just a few times. The chain has TRBV2 and TRBJ1-1, with 8 nucleotides matching TRBD1. The germline V gene has CDR1 SNHLY and CDR2 FYNNEI. This CDR3 has 16 residues. The ends lost 2 bases at V and 4 bases at J; junction bases unmatched: 9. This chain's CDR3 is CASSELQGAGSTEAFF. The CDR3 DNA is TGTGCCAGCAGTGAACTCCAGGGGGCCGGGAGCACTGAAGCTTTCTTT. Looking up the rest from reference TRBV2 and TRBJ1-1 gives the full variable domain: EPEVTQTPSHQVTQMGQEVILRCVPISNHLYFYWYRQILGQKVEFLVSFYNNEISEKSEIFDDQFSVERPDGSNFTLKIRSTKLEDSAMYFCASSELQGAGSTEAFFGQGTRLTVV.

The chain links TRBV2 to TRBJ2-1; D is undetermined. Trimming stripped 2 bases from V and 3 bases from J, with 5 bases between. CDR1 is SNHLY and CDR2 is FYNNEI in the germline V gene. The CDR3 extends over 13 amino acids. The CDR3 spells CASSEPGYNEQFF. DNA for the CDR3: TGTGCCAGCAGTGAACCAGGCTACAATGAGCAGTTCTTC.

The genes are TRBV7-2 and TRBJ2-3, with TRBD2 matching over 10 bases. J was trimmed by 1 base and V by 5 bases; bases with no gene match: 3. This CDR3 comprises 15 residues. Germline assignment: CDR1 SGHTA and CDR2 FQGNSA. Here the CDR3 DNA reads TGTGCCAGCAGCGGGACTAGCGTGCGCACAGATACGCAGTATTTT. The encoded protein is CASSGTSVRTDTQYF. Using reference TRBV7-2 and TRBJ2-3 for the parts outside the CDR3, the full variable domain is GAGVSQSPSNKVTEKGKDVELRCDPISGHTALYWYRQSLGQGLEFLIYFQGNSAPDKSGLPSDRFSAERTGGSVSTLTIQRTQQEDSAVYLCASSGTSVRTDTQYFGPGTRLTVL.